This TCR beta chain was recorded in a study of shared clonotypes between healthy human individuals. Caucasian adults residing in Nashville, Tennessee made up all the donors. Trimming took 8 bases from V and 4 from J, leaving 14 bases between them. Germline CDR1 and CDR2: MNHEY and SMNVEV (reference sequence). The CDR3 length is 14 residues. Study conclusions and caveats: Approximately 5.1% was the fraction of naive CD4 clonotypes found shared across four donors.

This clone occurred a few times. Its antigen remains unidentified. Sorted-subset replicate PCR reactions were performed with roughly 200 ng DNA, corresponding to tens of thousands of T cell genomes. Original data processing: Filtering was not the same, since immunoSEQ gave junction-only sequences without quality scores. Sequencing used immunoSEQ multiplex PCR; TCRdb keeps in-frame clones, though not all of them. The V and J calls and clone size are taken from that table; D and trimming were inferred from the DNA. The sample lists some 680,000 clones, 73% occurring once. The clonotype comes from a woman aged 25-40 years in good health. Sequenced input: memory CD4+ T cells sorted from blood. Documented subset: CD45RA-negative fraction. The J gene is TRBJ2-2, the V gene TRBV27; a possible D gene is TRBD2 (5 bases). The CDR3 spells CASQASQSTGELFF. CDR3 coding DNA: TGTGCCAGCCAGGCTAGCCAAAGCACCGGGGAGCTGTTTTTT.